Described below is a single T cell receptor (beta chain) sequence and its context. Its matching antigen is unknown. The data originate from a study of cytomegalovirus exposure and HLA in healthy donors. Broader study findings: While the bulk of TCR sequences proved rare, some public TCRs turned up in many donors. Most CMV-associated TCR beta chains were later found to appear HLA-restricted.

The ends were cut back, 5 bases at V and 9 bases at J, with 16 bases in the middle. The CDR3 spans 13 residues. Germline loops: CDR1 SGHTA, CDR2 FQGNSA. A multiplex PCR was run with 60 Vbeta primers and 13 Jbeta primers. Using immunoSEQ multiplex PCR, the repertoire was profiled, and TCRdb retains in-frame clones only, with some absent. The sample lists around 110,000 clones; 79% were seen once. Sequencing input: PBMCs. The receptor's source is a man aged 25 to 40 in good health and CMV-seropositive. V usage is TRBV7-2 and J usage is TRBJ1-2, with a weak D call TRBD1 (6 bases). CDR3 bases: TGTGCCAGCAGCCCCGAGGGCAGGGGACGCTACACCTTC. Translated: CASSPEGRGRYTF. The complete variable domain, with remaining parts taken from reference TRBV7-2 and TRBJ1-2, reads GAGVSQSPSNKVTEKGKDVELRCDPISGHTALYWYRQSLGQGLEFLIYFQGNSAPDKSGLPSDRFSAERTGGSVSTLTIQRTQQEDSAVYLCASSPEGRGRYTFGSGTRLTVV.